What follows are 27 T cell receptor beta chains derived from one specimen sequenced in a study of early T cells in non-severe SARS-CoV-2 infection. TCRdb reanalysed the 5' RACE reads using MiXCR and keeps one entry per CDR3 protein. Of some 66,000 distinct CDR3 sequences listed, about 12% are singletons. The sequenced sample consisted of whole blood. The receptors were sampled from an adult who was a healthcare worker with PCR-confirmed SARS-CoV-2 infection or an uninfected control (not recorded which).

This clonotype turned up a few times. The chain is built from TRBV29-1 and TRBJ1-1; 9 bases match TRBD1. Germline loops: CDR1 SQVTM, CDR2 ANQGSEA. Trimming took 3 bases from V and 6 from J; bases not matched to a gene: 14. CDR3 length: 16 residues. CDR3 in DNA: TGCAGCGTTGATCGAGGGGACAGGGATCCTCGGGCTGAAGCTTTCTTT. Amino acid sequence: CSVDRGDRDPRAEAFF.

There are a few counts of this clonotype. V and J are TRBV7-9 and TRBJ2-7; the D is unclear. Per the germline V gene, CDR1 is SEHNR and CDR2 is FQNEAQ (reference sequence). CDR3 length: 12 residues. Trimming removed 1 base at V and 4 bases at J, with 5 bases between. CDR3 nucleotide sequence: TGTGCCAGCAGCTTAGAGGCGTACGAGCAGTACTTC. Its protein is CASSLEAYEQYF.

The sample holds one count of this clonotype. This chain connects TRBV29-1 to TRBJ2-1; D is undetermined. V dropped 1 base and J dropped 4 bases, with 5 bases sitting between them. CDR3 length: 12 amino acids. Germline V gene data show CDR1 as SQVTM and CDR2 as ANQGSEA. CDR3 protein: CSVEAQYNEQFF. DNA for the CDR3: TGCAGCGTTGAAGCCCAGTACAATGAGCAGTTCTTC.

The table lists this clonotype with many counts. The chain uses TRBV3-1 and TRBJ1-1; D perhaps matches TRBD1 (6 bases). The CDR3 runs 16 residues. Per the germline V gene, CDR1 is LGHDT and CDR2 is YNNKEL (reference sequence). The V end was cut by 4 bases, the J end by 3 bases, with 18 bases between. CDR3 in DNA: TGTGCCAGCAGCCTAGAACACGGGGGCAGGGACACTGAAGCTTTCTTT. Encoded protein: CASSLEHGGRDTEAFF.

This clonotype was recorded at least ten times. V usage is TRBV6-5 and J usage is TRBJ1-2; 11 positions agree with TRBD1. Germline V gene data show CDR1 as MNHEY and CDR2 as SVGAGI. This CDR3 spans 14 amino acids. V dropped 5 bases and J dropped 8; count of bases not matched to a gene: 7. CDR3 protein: CASSPDRGRGGYTF. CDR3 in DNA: TGTGCCAGCAGTCCGGACAGGGGGCGAGGAGGCTACACCTTC.

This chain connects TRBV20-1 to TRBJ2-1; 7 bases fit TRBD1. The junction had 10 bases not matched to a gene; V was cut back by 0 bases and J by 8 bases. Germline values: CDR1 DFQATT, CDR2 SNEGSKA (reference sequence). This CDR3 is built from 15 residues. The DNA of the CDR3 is TGCAGTGCTAGAGAGCAGACAGGGTATTTCCATGAGCAGTTCTTC. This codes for CSAREQTGYFHEQFF.

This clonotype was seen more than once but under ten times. The chain's CDR3 is CASSLYTAYNEQFF. In DNA, the CDR3 is TGTGCCAGCAGCTTGTACACCGCCTACAATGAGCAGTTCTTC. This chain connects TRBV5-6 to TRBJ2-1; D is unresolved. The CDR3 has 14 amino acids. The germline V gene has CDR1 SGHDT and CDR2 YYEEEE. The V end lost 1 base, the J end lost 2 bases, and 7 bases lay between the germline ends.

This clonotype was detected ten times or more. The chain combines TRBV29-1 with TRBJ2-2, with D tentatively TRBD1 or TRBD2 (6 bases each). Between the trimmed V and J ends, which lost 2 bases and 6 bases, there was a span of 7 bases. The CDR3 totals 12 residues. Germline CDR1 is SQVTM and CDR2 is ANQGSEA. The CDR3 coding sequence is TGCAGCGTTGAAAGGGGGGCCGGGGAGCTGTTTTTT. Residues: CSVERGAGELFF.

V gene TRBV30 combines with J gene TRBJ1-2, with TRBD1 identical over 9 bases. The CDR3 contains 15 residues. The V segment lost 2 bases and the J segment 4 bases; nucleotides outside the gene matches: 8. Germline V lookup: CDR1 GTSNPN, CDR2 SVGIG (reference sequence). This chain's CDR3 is CAWSSPTGGPYGYTF. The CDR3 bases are TGTGCCTGGAGTTCTCCGACAGGGGGTCCCTATGGCTACACCTTC.

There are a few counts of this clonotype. CDR3 sequence: CASSVGQGLEKLFF. In nucleotides, the CDR3 is TGTGCCAGCAGCGTAGGTCAGGGACTAGAAAAACTGTTTTTT. This chain uses TRBV9 with TRBJ1-4; tentatively, D is TRBD1 (5 bases). Trimming cost V 0 bases and J 8 bases, with 11 bases left between them. The CDR3 covers 14 residues. Germline V gene data show CDR1 as SGDLS and CDR2 as YYNGEE.

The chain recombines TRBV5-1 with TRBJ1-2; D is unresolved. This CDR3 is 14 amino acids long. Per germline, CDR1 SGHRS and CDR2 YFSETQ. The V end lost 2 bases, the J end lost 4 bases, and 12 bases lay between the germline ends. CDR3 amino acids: CASSLTLLSYGYTF. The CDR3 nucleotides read TGCGCCAGCAGCTTAACGCTCCTGAGCTATGGCTACACCTTC. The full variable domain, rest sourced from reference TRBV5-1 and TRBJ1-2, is KAGVTQTPRYLIKTRGQQVTLSCSPISGHRSVSWYQQTPGQGLQFLFEYFSETQRNKGNFPGRFSGRQFSNSRSEMNVSTLELGDSALYLCASSLTLLSYGYTFGSGTRLTVV.

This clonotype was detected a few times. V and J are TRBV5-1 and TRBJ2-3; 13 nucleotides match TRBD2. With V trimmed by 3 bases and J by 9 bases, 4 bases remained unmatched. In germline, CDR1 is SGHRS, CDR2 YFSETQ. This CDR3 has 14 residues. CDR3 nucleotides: TGCGCCAGCAGCTCCGGGACTAGCGGGATAACGCAGTATTTT. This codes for CASSSGTSGITQYF. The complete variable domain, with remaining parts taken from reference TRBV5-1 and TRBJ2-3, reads KAGVTQTPRYLIKTRGQQVTLSCSPISGHRSVSWYQQTPGQGLQFLFEYFSETQRNKGNFPGRFSGRQFSNSRSEMNVSTLELGDSALYLCASSSGTSGITQYFGPGTRLTVL.

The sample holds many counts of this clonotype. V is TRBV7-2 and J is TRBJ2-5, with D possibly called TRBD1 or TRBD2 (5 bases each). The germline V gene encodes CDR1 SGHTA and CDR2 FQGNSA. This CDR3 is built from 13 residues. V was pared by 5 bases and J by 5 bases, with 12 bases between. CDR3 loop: CASSRDQQETQYF. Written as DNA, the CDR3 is TGTGCCAGCAGCCGGGACCAGCAGGAGACCCAGTACTTC.

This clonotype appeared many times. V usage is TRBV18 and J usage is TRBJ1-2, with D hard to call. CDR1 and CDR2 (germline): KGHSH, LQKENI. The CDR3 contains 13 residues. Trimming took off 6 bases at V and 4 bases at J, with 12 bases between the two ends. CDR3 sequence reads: CASSPAASYGYTF. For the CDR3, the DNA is TGTGCCAGCTCCCCCGCAGCTAGCTATGGCTACACCTTC.

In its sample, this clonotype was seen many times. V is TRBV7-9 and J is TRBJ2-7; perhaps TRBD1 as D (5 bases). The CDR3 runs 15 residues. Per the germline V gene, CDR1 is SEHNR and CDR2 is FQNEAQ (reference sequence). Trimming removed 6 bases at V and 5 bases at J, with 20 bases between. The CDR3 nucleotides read TGTGCCAGCAGTCCCAAGCTCAGGGTTGGGAACGAGCAGTACTTC. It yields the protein CASSPKLRVGNEQYF.

DNA for the CDR3: TGCGCCAGCAGTATTGGCCAGGCTACAGATACGCAGTATTTT. Translated: CASSIGQATDTQYF. This chain connects TRBV5-1 to TRBJ2-3; D gene ambiguous. Germline CDR1 and CDR2: SGHRS and YFSETQ. The V end lost 5 bases, the J end lost 3 bases, and 13 bases lay between the germline ends. This CDR3 has 14 residues.

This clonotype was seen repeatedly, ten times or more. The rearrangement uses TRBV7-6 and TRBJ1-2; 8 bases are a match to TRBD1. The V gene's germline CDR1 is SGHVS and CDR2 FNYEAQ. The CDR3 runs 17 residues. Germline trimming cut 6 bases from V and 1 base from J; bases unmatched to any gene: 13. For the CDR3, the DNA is TGTGCCAGCAGGGCCGGACAGGGCCGGTCTGGTAACTATGGCTACACCTTC. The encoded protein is CASRAGQGRSGNYGYTF.

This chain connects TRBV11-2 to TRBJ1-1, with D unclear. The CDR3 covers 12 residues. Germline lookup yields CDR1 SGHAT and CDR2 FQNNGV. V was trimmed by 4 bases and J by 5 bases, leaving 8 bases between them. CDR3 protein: CASSWGGTEAFF. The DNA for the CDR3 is TGTGCCAGCAGCTGGGGAGGGACTGAAGCTTTCTTT.

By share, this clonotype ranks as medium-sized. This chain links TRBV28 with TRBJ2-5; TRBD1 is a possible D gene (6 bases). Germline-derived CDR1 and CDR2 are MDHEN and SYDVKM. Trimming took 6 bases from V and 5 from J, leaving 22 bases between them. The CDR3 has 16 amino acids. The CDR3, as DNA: TGTGCCAGCAGCATACTTACTACAGGGCCGAGGGAGACCCAGTACTTC. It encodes CASSILTTGPRETQYF.

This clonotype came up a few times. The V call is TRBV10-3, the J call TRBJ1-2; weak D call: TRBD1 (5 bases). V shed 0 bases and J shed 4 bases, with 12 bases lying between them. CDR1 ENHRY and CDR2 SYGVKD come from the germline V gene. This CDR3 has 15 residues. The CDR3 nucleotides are TGTGCCATCAGTGAGTCACCGGGACGGACCTATGGCTACACCTTC. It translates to CAISESPGRTYGYTF.

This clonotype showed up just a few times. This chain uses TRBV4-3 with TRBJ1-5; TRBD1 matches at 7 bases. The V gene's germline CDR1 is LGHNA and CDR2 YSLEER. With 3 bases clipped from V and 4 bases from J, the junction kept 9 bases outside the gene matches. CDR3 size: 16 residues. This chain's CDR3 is CASSQRKDRDNQPQHF. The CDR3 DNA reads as TGCGCCAGCAGCCAGAGAAAAGACAGGGATAATCAGCCCCAGCATTTT.

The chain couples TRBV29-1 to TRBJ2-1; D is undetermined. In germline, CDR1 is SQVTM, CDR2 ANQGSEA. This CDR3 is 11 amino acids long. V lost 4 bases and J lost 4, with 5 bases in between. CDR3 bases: TGCAGCGTTGTGCAGTACAATGAGCAGTTCTTC. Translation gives CSVVQYNEQFF.

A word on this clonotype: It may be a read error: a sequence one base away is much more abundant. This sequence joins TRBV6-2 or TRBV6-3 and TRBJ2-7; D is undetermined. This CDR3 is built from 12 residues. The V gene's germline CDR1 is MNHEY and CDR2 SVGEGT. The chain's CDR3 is CASSYKAYKQYF. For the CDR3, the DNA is TGTGCCAGCAGTTACAAGGCCTACAAGCAGTACTTC.

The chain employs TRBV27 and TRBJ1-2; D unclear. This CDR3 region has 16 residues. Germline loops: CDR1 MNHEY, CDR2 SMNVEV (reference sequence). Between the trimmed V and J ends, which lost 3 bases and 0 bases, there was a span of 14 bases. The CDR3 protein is CASSFNPSMANYGYTF. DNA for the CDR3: TGTGCCAGCAGTTTTAATCCGAGTATGGCTAACTATGGCTACACCTTC.

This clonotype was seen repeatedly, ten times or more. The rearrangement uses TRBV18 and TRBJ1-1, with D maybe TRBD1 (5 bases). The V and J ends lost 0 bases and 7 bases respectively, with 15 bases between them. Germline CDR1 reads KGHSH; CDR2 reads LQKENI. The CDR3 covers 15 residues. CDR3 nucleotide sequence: TGTGCCAGCTCACCACCGTTCGGGGGTCGGGGTGAAGCTTTCTTT. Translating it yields CASSPPFGGRGEAFF.

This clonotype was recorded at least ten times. This CDR3 is CASTFSDGNYNEQFF. CDR3 coding DNA: TGCGCCAGCACCTTTTCTGATGGTAACTACAATGAGCAGTTCTTC. This chain links TRBV5-1 with TRBJ2-1, with D unresolved. The CDR3 consists of 15 residues. The germline V and J ends were trimmed by 6 bases and 3 bases, with 16 bases remaining between them. Germline CDR1 SGHRS, CDR2 YFSETQ.

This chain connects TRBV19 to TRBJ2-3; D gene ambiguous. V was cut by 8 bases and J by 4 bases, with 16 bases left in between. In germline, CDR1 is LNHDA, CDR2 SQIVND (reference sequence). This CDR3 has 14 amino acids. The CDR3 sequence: CASSRGVLADTQYF. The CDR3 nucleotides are TGTGCCAGTTCCCGCGGAGTTCTCGCAGATACGCAGTATTTT.